The next 28 T cell receptor beta chains were all read from a single sample in a study of cytomegalovirus exposure and HLA in healthy donors. Use of 60 Vbeta and 13 Jbeta primers characterized the PCR. The data were produced by immunoSEQ multiplex PCR, yet TCRdb's version contains in-frame clones alone and is incomplete. The sample carries 75,000 to 90,000 clones, about 73% recorded once. Sequenced input: PBMCs. Every receptor here comes from a man aged 35-49 years in good health and CMV-seronegative.

V gene TRBV28 combines with J gene TRBJ2-5; 9 positions agree with TRBD1. This CDR3 comprises 14 residues. Trimming at V came to 6 bases and at J to 4 bases, leaving 6 bases not matched to a gene. The germline CDR1 and CDR2 sequences are MDHEN and SYDVKM. The CDR3 nucleotides are TGTGCCAGCAGGCCTTGGGGACAGGGAGAGACCCAGTACTTC. Residues: CASRPWGQGETQYF. Filled out from reference TRBV28 and TRBJ2-5, the complete variable domain reads DVKVTQSSRYLVKRTGEKVFLECVQDMDHENMFWYRQDPGLGLRLIYFSYDVKMKEKGDIPEGYSVSREKKERFSLILESASTNQTSMYLCASRPWGQGETQYFGPGTRLLVL.

This clone has only a few counts. The gene calls are TRBV5-1 and TRBJ2-5; 14 bases match TRBD2. Looked up from germline, CDR1 is SGHRS and CDR2 is YFSETQ. V was clipped by 4 bases and J by 2 bases; unmatched bases: 10. This CDR3 region has 18 residues. CDR3 loop: CASSASGTSGSRQETQYF. The DNA for the CDR3 is TGCGCCAGCAGCGCATCCGGGACTAGCGGGAGTCGGCAAGAGACCCAGTACTTC.

This clone came up once. The CDR3: CASTRGANNEQFF. DNA for the CDR3: TGTGCCAGCACTCGGGGGGCCAACAATGAGCAGTTCTTC. The chain carries TRBV6-5 and TRBJ2-1; tentatively, D is TRBD2 (7 bases). CDR1 and CDR2 from the germline V gene are MNHEY and SVGAGI. Trimming left V 7 bases short and J 5 bases short, with 12 bases between. The CDR3 spans 13 residues.

This chain joins TRBV6-5 and TRBJ2-7; 9 bases line up with TRBD1. This CDR3 has 15 residues. CDR1 and CDR2 (germline): MNHEY, SVGAGI. Losses at the gene ends were 6 bases for V and 0 bases for J; bases not matched to a gene: 6. The DNA of the CDR3 is TGTGCCAGCAGGCCCGACAGGGGGTACTCCTACGAGCAGTACTTC. Protein product: CASRPDRGYSYEQYF.

The chain has TRBV14 and TRBJ2-1, with D maybe TRBD2 (6 bases). This CDR3 has 16 residues. Trimming pared 3 bases from V and 0 bases from J, leaving 12 bases between. Germline lookup yields CDR1 SGHDN and CDR2 FVKESK. The CDR3 region has the DNA TGTGCCAGCAGCCACTCAACGGACTACTCCTACAATGAGCAGTTCTTC. It yields the protein CASSHSTDYSYNEQFF.

DNA of the CDR3: TGTGCCAGCAGTGTTGGGGGGGACACTGAAGCTTTCTTT. It specifies CASSVGGDTEAFF. The chain is built from TRBV2 and TRBJ1-1; possible D gene TRBD1, 5 bases. The germline V gene encodes CDR1 SNHLY and CDR2 FYNNEI. The CDR3 has 13 amino acids. V shed 4 bases and J shed 3 bases, with 9 bases lying between them.

In nucleotides, the CDR3 is TGTGCCAGCCAGGGGAGTAGCAATCAGCCCCAGCATTTT. Translation gives CASQGSSNQPQHF. The V gene is TRBV25-1, the J gene TRBJ1-5, with D possibly matching TRBD1 (6 bases). V gave up 8 bases and J gave up 0 bases, with 8 bases separating them. This CDR3 is built from 13 residues. Germline V gene sequence: CDR1 MGHDK, CDR2 SYGVNS.

The chain is built from TRBV7-2 and TRBJ1-1; D is perhaps TRBD1 (6 bases). V lost 5 bases, J lost 6 bases, and 13 bases lay in between. This CDR3 is 13 amino acids long. Germline values: CDR1 SGHTA, CDR2 FQGNSA. The CDR3 reads CASSTWEGAEAFF. In DNA form, the CDR3 reads TGTGCCAGCAGCACCTGGGAGGGGGCTGAAGCTTTCTTT.

V is TRBV7-2 and J is TRBJ2-2; D is unresolved. The CDR3 covers 14 residues. V was clipped by 4 bases and J by 6 bases, with 12 bases between them. Germline V gives CDR1 SGHTA, CDR2 FQGNSA. CDR3 region: CASSSTGFPGELFF. In DNA, the CDR3 is TGTGCCAGCAGCTCAACGGGTTTCCCCGGGGAGCTGTTTTTT.

The V gene is TRBV5-4, the J gene TRBJ2-1; D perhaps matches TRBD2 (6 bases). CDR1 and CDR2 (germline): SGHNT, YYREEE (reference sequence). The CDR3 consists of 14 residues. The V gene lost 6 bases and the J gene lost 7 bases, with 17 bases spanning the gap. The CDR3 here is CASTRLVSGNEQFF. CDR3 coding DNA: TGTGCCAGCACCCGACTAGTATCAGGGAATGAGCAGTTCTTC.

The chain carries TRBV15 and TRBJ1-2; the D gene is possibly TRBD1 (5 bases). CDR3 length equals 18 residues. Trimming took off 0 bases at V and 0 bases at J, with 17 bases between the two ends. Germline assignment: CDR1 LNHNV and CDR2 YYDKDF (reference sequence). The CDR3 region has the DNA TGTGCCACCAGCAGAGACAGATGGCTCGGAGGGGCTAACTATGGCTACACCTTC. This codes for CATSRDRWLGGANYGYTF.

This chain connects TRBV14 to TRBJ2-1, with 9 nucleotides matching TRBD2. The CDR3 has 16 amino acids. Trimming cost V 4 bases and J 4 bases; bases outside gene matches: 8. Germline V lookup: CDR1 SGHDN, CDR2 FVKESK. The CDR3 loop reads CASSPLAGWAYNEQFF. The CDR3 region has the DNA TGTGCCAGCAGCCCCCTAGCGGGATGGGCTTACAATGAGCAGTTCTTC.

The chain recombines TRBV28 with TRBJ1-3; D is unclear. This CDR3 has 14 amino acids. Germline loops: CDR1 MDHEN, CDR2 SYDVKM. With 2 bases removed from V and 3 bases from J, the gap between germline ends came to 8 bases. The CDR3 sequence is CASSLGGFGNTIYF. As DNA, the CDR3 is TGTGCCAGCAGTTTAGGCGGCTTTGGAAACACCATATATTTT.

V and J are TRBV28 and TRBJ1-1; maybe TRBD1 (5 bases). This CDR3 has 15 residues. V lost 2 bases and J 7 bases, leaving 17 bases between the germline ends. The germline CDR1 and CDR2 sequences are MDHEN and SYDVKM. The CDR3 reads CASSLGFFAGREAFF. CDR3 sequence (DNA): TGTGCCAGCAGTTTAGGGTTCTTTGCGGGGCGTGAAGCTTTCTTT.

This chain joins TRBV27 and TRBJ1-4; D might be TRBD1 (5 bases). This CDR3 comprises 15 residues. Germline V lookup: CDR1 MNHEY, CDR2 SMNVEV (reference sequence). Between the trimmed V and J ends, which lost 6 bases and 0 bases, there was a span of 11 bases. In DNA form, the CDR3 reads TGTGCCAGCAGCCCCGGGGGTGCAACTAATGAAAAACTGTTTTTT. Translation: CASSPGGATNEKLFF. The variable domain in full, with the rest retrieved from reference TRBV27 and TRBJ1-4, is EAQVTQNPRYLITVTGKKLTVTCSQNMNHEYMSWYRQDPGLGLRQIYYSMNVEVTDKGDVPEGYKVSRKEKRNFPLILESPSPNQTSLYFCASSPGGATNEKLFFGSGTQLSVL.

The chain links TRBV6-1 to TRBJ2-5, with D possibly matching TRBD2 (6 bases). The end of the DNA is better explained by TRBJ2-7, so the J call may be wrong. The CDR3 is 12 amino acids. The germline CDR1 and CDR2 sequences are MNHNS and SASEGT. The chain's CDR3 is CATEGLNYEQYF. The CDR3 DNA reads TGTGCCACCGAGGGACTGAACTACGAGCAGTACTTC.

The chain combines TRBV5-6 with TRBJ1-4; the match to TRBD1 covers 8 bases. This CDR3 is built from 16 residues. Per germline, CDR1 SGHDT and CDR2 YYEEEE. V lost 3 bases, J lost 5 bases, and 9 bases stayed unmatched. The CDR3: CASSSLPGGRNEKLFF. The CDR3 bases are TGTGCCAGCAGCTCGCTCCCAGGGGGCCGCAATGAAAAACTGTTTTTT.

The sample holds a few counts of this clone. The V gene is TRBV9, the J gene TRBJ1-2; a weak D match, TRBD1 (5 bases). In germline, CDR1 is SGDLS, CDR2 YYNGEE. This CDR3 comprises 16 residues. The V end lost 0 bases, the J end lost 5 bases, and 17 bases lay between the germline ends. The DNA for the CDR3 is TGTGCCAGCAGCGTAGGGGGCAAAGCCCTGAGATATGGCTACACCTTC. Translated, it gives CASSVGGKALRYGYTF. The entire variable domain, with the rest obtained from reference TRBV9 and TRBJ1-2, is as follows: DSGVTQTPKHLITATGQRVTLRCSPRSGDLSVYWYQQSLDQGLQFLIQYYNGEERAKGNILERFSAQQFPDLHSELNLSSLELGDSALYFCASSVGGKALRYGYTFGSGTRLTVV.

J is TRBJ2-3 and V is TRBV5-6; 13 bases match TRBD2. After removal of 2 bases from V and 4 bases from J, the junction contained 7 bases not matched to a gene. The CDR3 is 17 amino acids. The germline V gene has CDR1 SGHDT and CDR2 YYEEEE. The chain's CDR3 is CASSFPLAGGSPDTQYF. The CDR3, as DNA: TGTGCCAGCAGCTTCCCACTAGCGGGAGGGTCGCCAGATACGCAGTATTTT. Variable domain in full (rest from reference TRBV5-6 and TRBJ2-3): DAGVTQSPTHLIKTRGQQVTLRCSPKSGHDTVSWYQQALGQGPQFIFQYYEEEERQRGNFPDRFSGHQFPNYSSELNVNALLLGDSALYLCASSFPLAGGSPDTQYFGPGTRLTVL.

A single count supports this clone. Within the sample, other DNA sequences also encode this same CDR3. The chain carries TRBV9 and TRBJ2-3; a possible D gene is TRBD2 (6 bases). The CDR3 has 16 amino acids. Between the trimmed V and J ends, which lost 0 bases and 2 bases, there was a span of 13 bases. CDR1 and CDR2 (germline): SGDLS, YYNGEE. CDR3 sequence: CASSVGASDYTDTQYF. The CDR3 coding sequence is TGTGCCAGCAGCGTAGGAGCTAGCGACTACACAGATACGCAGTATTTT.

The chain joins TRBV6-1 to TRBJ2-3; D not resolved. V lost 3 bases, J lost 2 bases, and 3 bases lay in between. The CDR3 contains 12 residues. The V gene's germline CDR1 is MNHNS and CDR2 SASEGT. The CDR3, as DNA: TGTGCCAGCAGTGACCTCACAGATACGCAGTATTTT. Translation gives CASSDLTDTQYF.

The genes are TRBV6-1 and TRBJ1-1; D unresolved. The V end lost 4 bases, the J end lost 4 bases, and 10 bases lay between the germline ends. Germline V CDR1 and CDR2: MNHNS, SASEGT. The CDR3 contains 13 residues. The CDR3 here is CASSVSRGTEAFF. The CDR3 DNA reads TGTGCCAGCAGTGTATCACGGGGCACTGAAGCTTTCTTT.

This rearrangement joins TRBV27 to TRBJ1-4, with TRBD1 matching 8 bases. V lost 4 bases to trimming and J lost 8 bases; unmatched junction nucleotides: 9. In germline, CDR1 is MNHEY, CDR2 SMNVEV (reference sequence). This CDR3 comprises 15 residues. In DNA form, the CDR3 reads TGTGCCAGCAGTTCTTACAGGGGGTTTAGGGAAAAACTGTTTTTT. Residues: CASSSYRGFREKLFF.

This clone was seen more than once but under ten times. This chain joins TRBV10-3 and TRBJ2-7; TRBD1 matches 8 bases. Germline values: CDR1 ENHRY, CDR2 SYGVKD. The CDR3 loop spans 12 amino acids. After removal of 10 bases from V and 1 base from J, the junction contained 3 bases not matched to a gene. CDR3: CATRDRSYEQYF. The CDR3 DNA follows: TGTGCCACCCGGGACAGGTCCTACGAGCAGTACTTC.

The chain has TRBV28 and TRBJ2-7; TRBD1 matches at 11 bases. CDR3 size: 17 residues. Trimming cost V 0 bases and J 2 bases; bases outside gene matches: 6. Germline V CDR1 and CDR2: MDHEN, SYDVKM. This CDR3 is CASSLWDRGQTAYEQYF. CDR3 coding DNA: TGTGCCAGCAGTTTATGGGACAGGGGGCAAACGGCCTACGAGCAGTACTTC.

The CDR3 here is CASTRSGSEKLFF. CDR3 coding DNA: TGTGCCAGCACCAGATCTGGGAGTGAAAAACTGTTTTTT. The V call is TRBV28, the J call TRBJ1-4; D is ambiguous. Germline V gene data show CDR1 as MDHEN and CDR2 as SYDVKM. This CDR3 comprises 13 residues. Trimming cost V 7 bases and J 7 bases, with 13 bases left between them. Using reference TRBV28 and TRBJ1-4 for the parts outside the CDR3, the full variable domain is DVKVTQSSRYLVKRTGEKVFLECVQDMDHENMFWYRQDPGLGLRLIYFSYDVKMKEKGDIPEGYSVSREKKERFSLILESASTNQTSMYLCASTRSGSEKLFFGSGTQLSVL.

This chain uses TRBV6-1 with TRBJ1-5; the match to TRBD1 covers 8 bases. Germline assignment: CDR1 MNHNS and CDR2 SASEGT. This CDR3 contains 16 residues. V gave up 3 bases and J gave up 0 bases; unmatched junction bases: 4. Written as DNA, the CDR3 is TGTGCCAGCAGTGATGACAGGGGTGGTAGCAATCAGCCCCAGCATTTT. This sequence encodes CASSDDRGGSNQPQHF.

CDR3 sequence (DNA): TGTGCCAGCAGCCATAACGCGGGAGGCCCCTACGAGCAGTACTTC. Translating gives CASSHNAGGPYEQYF. The chain joins TRBV4-2 to TRBJ2-7; 8 bases fit TRBD2. The CDR3 sequence is 15 residues long. CDR1 is LGHNA and CDR2 is YNFKEQ in the germline V gene. V trimming: 3 bases; J trimming: 2 bases; junction bases outside the gene matches: 6.